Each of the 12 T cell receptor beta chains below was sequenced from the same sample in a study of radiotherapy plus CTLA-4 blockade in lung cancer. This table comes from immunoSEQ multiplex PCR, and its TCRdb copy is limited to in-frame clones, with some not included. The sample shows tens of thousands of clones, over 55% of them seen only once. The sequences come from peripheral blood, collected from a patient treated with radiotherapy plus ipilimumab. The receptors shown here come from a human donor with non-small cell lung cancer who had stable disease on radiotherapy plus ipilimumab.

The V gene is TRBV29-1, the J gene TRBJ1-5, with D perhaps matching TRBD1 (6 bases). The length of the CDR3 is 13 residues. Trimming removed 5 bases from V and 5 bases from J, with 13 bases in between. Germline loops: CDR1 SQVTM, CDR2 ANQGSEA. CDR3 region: CSVSQGRDQPQHF. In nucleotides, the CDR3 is TGCAGCGTTTCACAGGGAAGAGATCAGCCCCAGCATTTT.

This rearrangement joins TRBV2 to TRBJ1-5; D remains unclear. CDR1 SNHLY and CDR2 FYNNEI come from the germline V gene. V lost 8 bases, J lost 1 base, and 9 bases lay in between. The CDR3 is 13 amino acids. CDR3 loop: CASHRGSNQPQHF. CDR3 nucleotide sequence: TGTGCCAGCCACCGGGGAAGCAATCAGCCCCAGCATTTT. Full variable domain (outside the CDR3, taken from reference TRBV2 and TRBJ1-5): EPEVTQTPSHQVTQMGQEVILRCVPISNHLYFYWYRQILGQKVEFLVSFYNNEISEKSEIFDDQFSVERPDGSNFTLKIRSTKLEDSAMYFCASHRGSNQPQHFGDGTRLSIL.

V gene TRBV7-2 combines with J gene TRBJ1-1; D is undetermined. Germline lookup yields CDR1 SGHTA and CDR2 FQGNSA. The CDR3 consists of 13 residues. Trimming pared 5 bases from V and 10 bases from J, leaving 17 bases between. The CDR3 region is CASSPGSGKGAFF. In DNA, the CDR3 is TGTGCCAGCAGCCCCGGTAGCGGGAAGGGAGCTTTCTTT.

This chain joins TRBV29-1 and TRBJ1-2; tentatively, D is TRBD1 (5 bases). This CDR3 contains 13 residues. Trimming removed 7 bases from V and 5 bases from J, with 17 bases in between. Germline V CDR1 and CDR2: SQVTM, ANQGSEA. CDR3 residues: CSASDTEIYGYTF. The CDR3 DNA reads TGCAGCGCCTCGGACACAGAAATTTATGGCTACACCTTC. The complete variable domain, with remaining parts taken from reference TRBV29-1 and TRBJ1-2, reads SAVISQKPSRDICQRGTSLTIQCQVDSQVTMMFWYRQQPGQSLTLIATANQGSEATYESGFVIDKFPISRPNLTFSTLTVSNMSPEDSSIYLCSASDTEIYGYTFGSGTRLTVV.

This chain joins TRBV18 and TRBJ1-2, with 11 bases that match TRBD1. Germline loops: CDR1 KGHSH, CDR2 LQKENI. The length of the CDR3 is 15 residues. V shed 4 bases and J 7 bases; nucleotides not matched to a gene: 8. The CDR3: CASSQSGQGARGYTF. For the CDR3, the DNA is TGTGCCAGCTCACAAAGTGGACAGGGGGCGCGTGGCTACACCTTC.

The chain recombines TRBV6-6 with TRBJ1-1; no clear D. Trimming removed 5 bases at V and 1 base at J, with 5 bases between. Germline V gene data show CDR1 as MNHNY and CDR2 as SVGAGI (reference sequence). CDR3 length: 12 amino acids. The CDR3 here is CASSAGNTEAFF. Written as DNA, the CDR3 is TGTGCCAGCAGTGCGGGGAACACTGAAGCTTTCTTT.

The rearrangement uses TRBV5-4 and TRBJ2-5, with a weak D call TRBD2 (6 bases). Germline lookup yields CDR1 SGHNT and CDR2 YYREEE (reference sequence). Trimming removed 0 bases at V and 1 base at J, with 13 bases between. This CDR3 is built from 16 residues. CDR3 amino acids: CASSLGGGDPQETQYF. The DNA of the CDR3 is TGTGCCAGCAGCTTGGGTGGCGGGGACCCCCAAGAGACCCAGTACTTC.

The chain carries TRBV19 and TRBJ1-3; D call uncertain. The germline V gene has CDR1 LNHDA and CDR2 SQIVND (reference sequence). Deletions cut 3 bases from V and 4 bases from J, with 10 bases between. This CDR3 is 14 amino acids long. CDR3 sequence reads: CASSIAAAGNTIYF. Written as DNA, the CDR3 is TGTGCCAGTAGTATCGCGGCAGCCGGAAACACCATATATTTT.

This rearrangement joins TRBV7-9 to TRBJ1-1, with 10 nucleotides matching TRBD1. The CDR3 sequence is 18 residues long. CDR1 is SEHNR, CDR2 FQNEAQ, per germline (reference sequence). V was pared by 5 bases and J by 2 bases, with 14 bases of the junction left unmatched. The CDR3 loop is CASSRPTGGVNPNTEAFF. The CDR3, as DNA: TGTGCCAGCAGCCGCCCGACAGGGGGCGTCAACCCCAACACTGAAGCTTTCTTT.

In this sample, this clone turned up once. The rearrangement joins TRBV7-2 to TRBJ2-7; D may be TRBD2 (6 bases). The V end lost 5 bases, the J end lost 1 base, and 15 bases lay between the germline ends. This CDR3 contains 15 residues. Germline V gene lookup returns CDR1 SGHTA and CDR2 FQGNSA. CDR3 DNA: TGTGCCAGCAGCCTGGTTTTGGAGGGATCCTACGAGCAGTACTTC. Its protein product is CASSLVLEGSYEQYF. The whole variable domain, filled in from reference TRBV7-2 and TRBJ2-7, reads GAGVSQSPSNKVTEKGKDVELRCDPISGHTALYWYRQSLGQGLEFLIYFQGNSAPDKSGLPSDRFSAERTGGSVSTLTIQRTQQEDSAVYLCASSLVLEGSYEQYFGPGTRLTVT.

This CDR3 reads CATQTGGTSEAFF. In DNA, the CDR3 is TGTGCCACCCAAACAGGGGGCACATCTGAAGCTTTCTTT. V gene TRBV7-9 combines with J gene TRBJ1-1; TRBD1 aligns across 9 bases. This CDR3 is built from 13 residues. Germline CDR1 SEHNR, CDR2 FQNEAQ (reference sequence). Losses at the gene ends were 10 bases for V and 6 bases for J; bases not matched to a gene: 9.

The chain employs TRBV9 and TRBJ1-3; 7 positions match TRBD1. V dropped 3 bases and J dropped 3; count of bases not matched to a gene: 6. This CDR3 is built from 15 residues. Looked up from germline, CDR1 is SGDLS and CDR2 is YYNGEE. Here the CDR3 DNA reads TGTGCCAGCAGCGGAGGGACAGCCCTTGGAAACACCATATATTTT. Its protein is CASSGGTALGNTIYF.